Presented here are 20 T cell receptor beta chains from one specimen sequenced in a study of glioma-infiltrating T cells. TCR alpha and beta CDR3 regions were amplified from RNA using iRepertoire nested multiplex PCR. Each CDR3 protein gets one entry after TCRdb re-called the multiplex PCR reads with MiXCR. This sample has fewer than 200,000 distinct CDR3 sequences, with roughly 32% found just once. Material for sequencing was glioma tissue, nonneoplastic brain tissue, or PBMCs (not recorded which). These receptors originate from a human donor with low-grade glioma or glioblastoma, undergoing nonglioma brain surgery, or in good health (not recorded which).

This clonotype appeared many times. The chain carries TRBV27 and TRBJ2-6, with D perhaps TRBD1 (6 bases). The CDR3 extends over 15 amino acids. V lost 4 bases to trimming and J lost 1 base, with 8 bases between them. The germline V gene has CDR1 MNHEY and CDR2 SMNVEV (reference sequence). In DNA form, the CDR3 reads TGTGCCAGCAGTTCCGGACAGTCTGGGGCCAACGTCCTGACTTTC. This encodes CASSSGQSGANVLTF.

This clonotype was counted many times. The CDR3 sequence is CASSLGPLNTEAFF. The CDR3 DNA follows: TGTGCCAGCTCTTTGGGACCGCTGAACACTGAAGCTTTCTTT. V is TRBV18 and J is TRBJ1-1; D may be TRBD1 (5 bases). Germline-derived CDR1 and CDR2 are KGHSH and LQKENI. The V end lost 6 bases, the J end lost 0 bases, and 11 bases lay between the germline ends. This CDR3 has 14 amino acids.

As regards this clonotype: It may be a read error: a sequence one base away is much more abundant. Because the CDR3 is missing its conserved closing phenylalanine or tryptophan, this is likely a read error. The CDR3: CASSPGQGWDEQFL. Here the CDR3 DNA reads TGTGCCAGCTCACCCGGACAGGGATGGGATGAGCAGTTCCTC. The genes are TRBV18 and TRBJ2-1; 8 positions agree with TRBD1. The CDR3 is 14 amino acids. Germline V gene data show CDR1 as KGHSH and CDR2 as LQKENI. J lost 8 bases, V lost 3 bases, and 6 bases had no gene match.

Ten or more counts support this clonotype. V is TRBV20-1 and J is TRBJ2-7; possible D gene TRBD1, 5 bases. CDR1 is DFQATT and CDR2 is SNEGSKA in the germline V gene (reference sequence). CDR3 length: 14 amino acids. V dropped 3 bases and J dropped 3 bases, with 15 bases sitting between them. CDR3 region: CSASKGVLGYEQYF. The CDR3, as DNA: TGCAGTGCTAGTAAAGGGGTTTTAGGCTACGAGCAGTACTTC.

The chain is built from TRBV27 and TRBJ2-1; 9 bases agree with TRBD1. The germline V gene encodes CDR1 MNHEY and CDR2 SMNVEV (reference sequence). With V trimmed by 6 bases and J by 9 bases, 6 bases remained unmatched. This CDR3 has 13 residues. The CDR3 region has the DNA TGTGCCAGCAGACCGGGACAGGGTATTGAGCAGTTCTTC. Translating gives CASRPGQGIEQFF.

The V call is TRBV9, the J call TRBJ1-5; unclear D gene. V dropped 0 bases and J dropped 3 bases, with 7 bases sitting between them. From germline, CDR1 is SGDLS and CDR2 YYNGEE. The CDR3 spans 14 residues. CDR3: CASSVAATNQPQHF. The CDR3 DNA sequence: TGTGCCAGCAGCGTAGCAGCTACCAATCAGCCCCAGCATTTT.

The V gene is TRBV12-3 or TRBV12-4, the J gene TRBJ2-3, with 9 bases aligning to TRBD2. V shed 5 bases, J shed 5 bases, and the junction held 11 bases outside the gene matches. This CDR3 comprises 16 residues. CDR3 DNA: TGTGCCAGCAGTCCCGGGGAGCGGGAGGCGGAAGATACGCAGTATTTT. Translated: CASSPGEREAEDTQYF.

The gene calls are TRBV27 and TRBJ2-1, with D maybe TRBD2 (6 bases). The end of the DNA fits TRBJ2-7 better, so the J call may be wrong. Looked up from germline, CDR1 is MNHEY and CDR2 is SMNVEV (reference sequence). There are 19 residues in the CDR3. CDR3 in DNA: TGTGCCAGCAGTTTATGGCCTGGGGGGTCCGCAAGCTCCTACAACGAGCAGTACTTC. Protein: CASSLWPGGSASSYNEQYF.

This clonotype was detected ten times or more. V usage is TRBV18 and J usage is TRBJ1-6; no definite D call. Per germline, CDR1 KGHSH and CDR2 LQKENI. The CDR3 runs to 13 residues. V lost 2 bases and J lost 10, with 9 bases in between. For the CDR3, the DNA is TGTGCCAGCTCACCAGGATTAGAATCACCCCTCCACTTT. It codes for CASSPGLESPLHF.

Ten or more counts support this clonotype. CDR3 region: CASSQDWRKTQYF. The CDR3 nucleotides are TGTGCCAGCAGCCAAGATTGGCGGAAGACCCAGTACTTC. The chain links TRBV3-1 to TRBJ2-5, with no clear D. This CDR3 contains 13 residues. In germline, CDR1 is LGHDT, CDR2 YNNKEL (reference sequence). V was shortened by 0 bases and J by 6 bases, with 8 bases between the two germline ends.

This clonotype was found a few times. The chain is built from TRBV2 and TRBJ2-2; TRBD1 matches 7 bases. The V and J ends lost 6 bases and 6 bases, in that order; junction bases with no gene match: 10. Germline V gene lookup returns CDR1 SNHLY and CDR2 FYNNEI. There are 15 residues in the CDR3. CDR3 DNA: TGTGCCAGCAGCTTAATGACTACAGGGGCCGGGGAGCTGTTTTTT. Protein sequence: CASSLMTTGAGELFF. Filled out from reference TRBV2 and TRBJ2-2, the complete variable domain reads EPEVTQTPSHQVTQMGQEVILRCVPISNHLYFYWYRQILGQKVEFLVSFYNNEISEKSEIFDDQFSVERPDGSNFTLKIRSTKLEDSAMYFCASSLMTTGAGELFFGEGSRLTVL.

The rearrangement uses TRBV29-1 and TRBJ2-7, with D unclear. Trimming removed 4 bases from V and 5 bases from J, with 12 bases in between. The CDR3 runs to 12 residues. Germline V gives CDR1 SQVTM, CDR2 ANQGSEA. The CDR3 DNA is TGCAGCGTTGGGGGTTTGGGGAACGAGCAGTACTTC. Translating it yields CSVGGLGNEQYF.

Details on this clonotype: An end of the junction does not agree with germline; a read error may underlie this. The chain recombines TRBV7-2 with TRBJ1-2, with TRBD1 matching over 9 bases. Germline lookup yields CDR1 SGHTA and CDR2 FQGNSA. The CDR3 runs to 14 residues. CDR3 protein: CASGLEGQGTGCTF. The CDR3 DNA sequence: TGTGCCAGCGGCTTAGAGGGACAGGGTACGGGCTGCACCTTC.

In this sample, this clonotype turned up many times. The V and J genes are TRBV4-2 and TRBJ2-7, with D unclear. Germline lookup yields CDR1 LGHNA and CDR2 YNFKEQ. Trimming pared 0 bases from V and 0 bases from J, leaving 12 bases between. The CDR3 runs 16 residues. CDR3 nucleotides: TGTGCCAGCAGCCAAGAGGTCGGCATGTTCTCCTACGAGCAGTACTTC. Protein product: CASSQEVGMFSYEQYF.

As to this clonotype: This may arise from a read error, as a much more abundant clone is one base away. The V and J genes are TRBV28 and TRBJ2-2, with D possibly called TRBD1 or TRBD2 (6 bases each). Germline V gene data show CDR1 as MDHEN and CDR2 as SYDVKM. This CDR3 comprises 13 residues. In nucleotides, the CDR3 is TGTGCCGGCAGGGGACGGGAGAGGAGGGAGCTGTTTTTT. Residues: CAGRGRERRELFF. Combining the CDR3 with reference TRBV28 and TRBJ2-2 gives the whole variable domain DVKVTQSSRYLVKRTGEKVFLECVQDMDHENMFWYRQDPGLGLRLIYFSYDVKMKEKGDIPEGYSVSREKKERFSLILESASTNQTSMYLCAGRGRERRELFFGEGSRLTVL.

On this clonotype itself: A much larger clone differs by one base, so this may be a read error. The rearrangement joins TRBV7-2 to TRBJ2-3; weak D call: TRBD2 (6 bases). V was clipped by 2 bases and J by 1 base, with 16 bases between them. Germline values: CDR1 SGHTA, CDR2 FQGNSA. The CDR3 totals 17 residues. In DNA, the CDR3 is TGTGCCAGCAGCTTAATGGGGCCCGGGGGAGGCACAGATACGCAGTATTTT. Translation: CASSLMGPGGGTDTQYF. The variable domain in full, with the rest retrieved from reference TRBV7-2 and TRBJ2-3, is GAGVSQSPSNKVTEKGKDVELRCDPISGHTALYWYRQSLGQGLEFLIYFQGNSAPDKSGLPSDRFSAERTGGSVSTLTIQRTQQEDSAVYLCASSLMGPGGGTDTQYFGPGTRLTVL.

This clonotype was observed at least ten times. The chain links TRBV29-1 to TRBJ2-3, with 8 bases aligning to TRBD1. Losses at the gene ends were 0 bases for V and 1 base for J; bases not matched to a gene: 6. The CDR3 consists of 16 residues. Per the germline V gene, CDR1 is SQVTM and CDR2 is ANQGSEA. The CDR3, as DNA: TGCAGCGTTGAAGATCTAAAGACAGGGGGCACAGATACGCAGTATTTT. Encoded protein: CSVEDLKTGGTDTQYF.

At least ten counts were recorded for this clonotype. The chain uses TRBV18 and TRBJ2-3; TRBD2 matches 7 bases. This CDR3 comprises 16 residues. Germline V gene lookup returns CDR1 KGHSH and CDR2 LQKENI. Trimming took 2 bases from V and 0 from J; bases not matched to a gene: 5. In nucleotides, the CDR3 is TGTGCCAGCTCACCAATGGGGACTATAAGCACAGATACGCAGTATTTT. Translated: CASSPMGTISTDTQYF.

Notes on this clonotype: The junction does not match germline at one end; this may be a read error. This chain uses TRBV27 with TRBJ2-3; D is unclear. This CDR3 spans 13 amino acids. Germline assignment: CDR1 MNHEY and CDR2 SMNVEV (reference sequence). The CDR3 sequence: CASIPVGTDAQYF. The CDR3 DNA sequence: TGTGCCAGCATCCCCGTGGGCACAGATGCGCAGTATTTT.

With respect to this clonotype: Relative to the germline gene, one junction end is altered; a read error may explain this. The CDR3 is CASRQDRGQRAFF. For the CDR3, the DNA is TGCGCCAGCAGACAAGACAGGGGCCAGAGGGCTTTCTTT. The chain links TRBV4-1 to TRBJ1-1; 8 nucleotides line up with TRBD1. From germline, CDR1 is MGHRA and CDR2 YSYEKL. This CDR3 spans 13 amino acids.